This TCR beta chain was identified in a study of somatic mutations in cytotoxic T cells in rheumatoid arthritis. Study-wide background: Patient blood (approximately 30 ml EDTA) was taken immediately after diagnosis and before treatment.

Study results and caveats: The study found CD8+ clonality increased with age in rheumatoid arthritis patients, not healthy controls.

Of note for this clone: The antigen remains undetermined.

As handled by the study authors: Only a few patient CD8+ clones above 1% matched published virus-specific TCRB sequences. Profiling relied on immunoSEQ multiplex PCR, and the TCRdb table lists in-frame clones only, not all of them. V and J calls and clone size are as listed in that table; D and trimming were resolved from the DNA. The sample holds nearly 4,500 clones, roughly 78% seen once. The clonotype comes from a woman aged 55-75 years with rheumatoid arthritis. Material for sequencing was CD8+ T cells sorted from blood.

The CDR3 reads CASRADDFNYGYTF. The CDR3 coding sequence is TGTGCCAGCAGGGCCGACGACTTTAACTATGGCTACACCTTC. The V call is TRBV6-4, the J call TRBJ1-2; the D is unclear. V gave up 6 bases and J gave up 1 base, with 12 bases separating them. Germline loops: CDR1 MRHNA, CDR2 SNTAGT. CDR3 length: 14 residues.